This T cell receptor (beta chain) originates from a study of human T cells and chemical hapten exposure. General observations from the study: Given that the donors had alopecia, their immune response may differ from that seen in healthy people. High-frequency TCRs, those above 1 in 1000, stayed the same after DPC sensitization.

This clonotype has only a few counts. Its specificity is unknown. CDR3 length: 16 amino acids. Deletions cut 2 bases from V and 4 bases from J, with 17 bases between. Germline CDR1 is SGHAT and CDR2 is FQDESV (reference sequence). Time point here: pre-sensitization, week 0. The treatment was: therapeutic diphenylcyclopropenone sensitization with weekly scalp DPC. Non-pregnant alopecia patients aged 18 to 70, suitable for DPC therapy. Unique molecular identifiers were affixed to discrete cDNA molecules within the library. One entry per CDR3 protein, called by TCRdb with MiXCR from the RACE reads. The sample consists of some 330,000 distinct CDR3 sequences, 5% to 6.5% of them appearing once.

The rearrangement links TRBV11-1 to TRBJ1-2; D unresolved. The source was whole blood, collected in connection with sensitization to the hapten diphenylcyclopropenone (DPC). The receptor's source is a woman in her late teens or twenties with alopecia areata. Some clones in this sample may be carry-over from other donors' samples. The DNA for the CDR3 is TGTGCCAGCAGCTTATCGAGTGGGCGTCTCGGCTATGGCTACACCTTC. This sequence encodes CASSLSSGRLGYGYTF.